The 26 T cell receptor beta chains reported below all come from one sample, sequenced in a study of CD8+ T cells in alopecia areata. Treatment given: oral pan-JAK inhibitor, 5-10 mg twice daily. RNA was isolated and reverse transcribed to cDNA, the sequencing template. The table came from immunoSEQ multiplex PCR; TCRdb's copy has only in-frame clones and leaves some out. Here the sample spans about 190,000 clones, 50% to 60% being singletons. This material consisted of CD4+ T cells sorted from blood, taken at week 4, from a patient treated with tofacitinib. The origin of the receptors is a human donor with alopecia areata.

The chain couples TRBV30 to TRBJ1-5; no clear D gene. Germline V gene sequence: CDR1 GTSNPN, CDR2 SVGIG (reference sequence). The V gene lost 1 base and the J gene lost 7 bases, with 8 bases spanning the gap. CDR3 length: 12 amino acids. The CDR3 bases are TGTGCCTGGAGTGACAGCACACAGCCCCAGCATTTT. It translates to CAWSDSTQPQHF.

The chain has TRBV28 and TRBJ1-2, with 7 bases lining up with TRBD1. The CDR3 length is 12 residues. The germline V gene has CDR1 MDHEN and CDR2 SYDVKM. The ends lost 6 bases at V and 7 bases at J; junction bases unmatched: 5. The CDR3 nucleotides are TGTGCCAGCAGACGCAGGGGGGGTGGCTACACCTTC. Amino acids: CASRRRGGGYTF.

As regards this clone: The junction does not match germline at one end; this may be a read error. The rearrangement uses TRBV20-1 and TRBJ2-5; unclear D gene. The V gene's germline CDR1 is DFQATT and CDR2 SNEGSKA (reference sequence). The CDR3 is 10 amino acids. The CDR3 sequence: CGATGETQYF. The CDR3 coding sequence is TGCGGTGCTACGGGCGAGACCCAGTACTTC.

This rearrangement joins TRBV25-1 to TRBJ2-1, with D hard to call. CDR3 length: 11 amino acids. V lost 6 bases and J lost 8, with 8 bases in between. CDR1 is MGHDK and CDR2 is SYGVNS in the germline V gene. The DNA of the CDR3 is TGTGCCAGCAGGAGCGAGTATGAGCAGTTCTTC. Residues: CASRSEYEQFF.

This chain connects TRBV29-1 to TRBJ2-7; D might be TRBD1 (5 bases). The ends were cut back, 2 bases at V and 7 bases at J, with 9 bases in the middle. CDR3 length equals 11 residues. The germline V gene encodes CDR1 SQVTM and CDR2 ANQGSEA. The CDR3 loop reads CSVEQGMEQYF. CDR3 nucleotide sequence: TGCAGCGTTGAACAGGGTATGGAGCAGTACTTC.

The J gene is TRBJ1-1, the V gene TRBV29-1; TRBD1 is a possible D gene (5 bases). CDR1 SQVTM and CDR2 ANQGSEA come from the germline V gene. V was shortened by 4 bases and J by 8 bases, with 17 bases between the two germline ends. This CDR3 has 13 amino acids. The CDR3 coding sequence is TGCAGCGTTGGGGCTGACAGCGCGGCGGAAGCTTTCTTT. Protein: CSVGADSAAEAFF.

The CDR3 DNA sequence: TGTGCCAGCAGGCCGGGACTAGCGGGCGGAAATGAGCAGTTCTTC. Its translation: CASRPGLAGGNEQFF. V is TRBV2 and J is TRBJ2-1, with 12 bases that match TRBD2. The germline CDR1 and CDR2 sequences are SNHLY and FYNNEI. The CDR3 length is 15 residues. The V gene end was trimmed by 6 bases and the J gene end by 7 bases; junction bases not matched to a gene: 7.

The chain combines TRBV30 with TRBJ2-7; no firm D call. The CDR3 loop spans 13 amino acids. The germline gives CDR1 GTSNPN, CDR2 SVGIG (reference sequence). With 4 bases removed from V and 3 bases from J, the gap between germline ends came to 13 bases. In DNA, the CDR3 is TGTGCCTGGACCCCAGACTCGGACTACGAGCAGTACTTC. Translating it yields CAWTPDSDYEQYF.

This clone was seen more than once but under ten times. The chain combines TRBV29-1 with TRBJ1-4; 8 bases align to TRBD1. Germline loops: CDR1 SQVTM, CDR2 ANQGSEA. The CDR3 totals 13 residues. V dropped 6 bases and J dropped 6; count of bases not matched to a gene: 6. This CDR3 reads CSVADRVDEKLFF. CDR3 nucleotide sequence: TGCAGCGTGGCGGACAGGGTGGATGAAAAACTGTTTTTT.

The V gene is TRBV28, the J gene TRBJ1-2; a possible D gene is TRBD1 (6 bases). Trimming pared 2 bases from V and 6 bases from J, leaving 16 bases between. The germline CDR1 and CDR2 sequences are MDHEN and SYDVKM. The CDR3 has 15 residues. CDR3 nucleotides: TGTGCCAGCAGTTTAGGGGGGGCGAGGGACGATGGCTACACCTTC. Translation gives CASSLGGARDDGYTF.

This clone has a handful of counts. The J gene is TRBJ2-4, the V gene TRBV2, with D perhaps matching TRBD1 (6 bases). This CDR3 comprises 13 residues. Trimming took off 6 bases at V and 9 bases at J, with 15 bases between the two ends. CDR1 and CDR2 (germline): SNHLY, FYNNEI. CDR3 loop: CASSTARGSIQYF. In nucleotides, the CDR3 is TGTGCCAGCAGCACCGCCAGGGGTAGCATTCAGTACTTC.

The CDR3 spells CASRPGGSSYEQYF. In nucleotides, the CDR3 is TGTGCCAGCAGGCCGGGGGGGAGCTCCTACGAGCAGTACTTC. The V and J genes are TRBV7-2 and TRBJ2-7; 8 nucleotides match TRBD2. The germline CDR1 and CDR2 sequences are SGHTA and FQGNSA. The CDR3 runs 14 residues. V shed 6 bases and J 0 bases; nucleotides not matched to a gene: 4.

The J gene is TRBJ2-5, the V gene TRBV5-1; perhaps D is TRBD1 or TRBD2 (5 bases each). The length of the CDR3 is 15 residues. The germline gives CDR1 SGHRS, CDR2 YFSETQ. V was pared by 4 bases and J by 5 bases, with 18 bases between. Written as DNA, the CDR3 is TGCGCCAGCAGCCCCCCTTGGGGGAATAAGGAGACCCAGTACTTC. Translated: CASSPPWGNKETQYF.

The rearrangement links TRBV10-2 to TRBJ2-7; a weak D match, TRBD1 (6 bases). The CDR3 sequence is 13 residues long. Trimming shortened V by 7 bases and J by 5 bases, and 15 bases separated the two germline ends. CDR1 and CDR2 (germline): WSHSY, SAAADI. The CDR3 sequence is CASTPGDYDEQYF. Here the CDR3 DNA reads TGCGCCAGCACGCCAGGGGATTACGACGAGCAGTACTTC.

The chain is built from TRBV30 and TRBJ1-2, with 8 bases that match TRBD1. V was clipped by 1 base and J by 5 bases; unmatched bases: 6. Per the germline V gene, CDR1 is GTSNPN and CDR2 is SVGIG (reference sequence). This CDR3 is 14 amino acids long. For the CDR3, the DNA is TGTGCCTGGAGTGGAGAAGACAGGGGTTATGGCTACACCTTC. Encoded protein: CAWSGEDRGYGYTF.

V usage is TRBV25-1 and J usage is TRBJ2-5; a possible D gene is TRBD1 (6 bases). The germline CDR1 and CDR2 sequences are MGHDK and SYGVNS. With 4 bases removed from V and 1 base from J, the gap between germline ends came to 13 bases. This CDR3 has 15 amino acids. The CDR3: CASSGQVLAQETQYF. The CDR3 DNA reads TGTGCCAGCAGTGGACAGGTTCTAGCCCAAGAGACCCAGTACTTC. Together with reference TRBV25-1 and TRBJ2-5, the CDR3 gives the full variable domain: EADIYQTPRYLVIGTGKKITLECSQTMGHDKMYWYQQDPGMELHLIHYSYGVNSTEKGDLSSESTVSRIRTEHFPLTLESARPSHTSQYLCASSGQVLAQETQYFGPGTRLLVL.

There are a few counts of this clone. CDR3: CAINRDIGANTQYF. CDR3 sequence (DNA): TGTGCCATCAATAGAGACATCGGGGCAAATACGCAGTATTTT. V usage is TRBV10-3 and J usage is TRBJ2-3, with D perhaps TRBD1 or TRBD2 (5 bases each). The CDR3 loop spans 14 amino acids. V was clipped by 7 bases and J by 7 bases, with 18 bases between them. CDR1 is ENHRY, CDR2 SYGVKD, per germline.

The chain combines TRBV29-1 with TRBJ2-1; perhaps TRBD1 as D (5 bases). CDR3 length equals 16 residues. V shed 1 base and J shed 1 base, with 14 bases lying between them. Germline values: CDR1 SQVTM, CDR2 ANQGSEA. For the CDR3, the DNA is TGCAGCGTTGAAGCATTGGCAGGGCGATCCTACAATGAGCAGTTCTTC. Translated, it gives CSVEALAGRSYNEQFF.

The chain is built from TRBV29-1 and TRBJ2-3; D is unclear. This CDR3 has 15 residues. V lost 5 bases and J lost 0, with 15 bases in between. Germline loops: CDR1 SQVTM, CDR2 ANQGSEA. CDR3 nucleotide sequence: TGCAGCGTTTTACTACTCGTGGAGAGCACAGATACGCAGTATTTT. This translates into CSVLLLVESTDTQYF.

This CDR3 is CASSLWIQGTEQYF. For the CDR3, the DNA is TGTGCCAGCAGCTTATGGATACAGGGGACCGAGCAGTACTTC. The chain links TRBV7-2 to TRBJ2-7; 7 bases map to TRBD1. V gave up 2 bases and J gave up 6 bases; unmatched junction bases: 7. The CDR3 loop spans 14 amino acids. Germline V CDR1 and CDR2: SGHTA, FQGNSA. Looking up the rest from reference TRBV7-2 and TRBJ2-7 gives the full variable domain: GAGVSQSPSNKVTEKGKDVELRCDPISGHTALYWYRQSLGQGLEFLIYFQGNSAPDKSGLPSDRFSAERTGGSVSTLTIQRTQQEDSAVYLCASSLWIQGTEQYFGPGTRLTVT.

The V call is TRBV27, the J call TRBJ2-1; D is unclear. The germline gives CDR1 MNHEY, CDR2 SMNVEV (reference sequence). Trimming removed 2 bases from V and 9 bases from J, with 8 bases in between. The CDR3 is 12 amino acids. As DNA, the CDR3 is TGTGCCAGCAGTTTAAGGTTAGGTGAGCAGTTCTTC. Amino acid sequence: CASSLRLGEQFF.

The chain links TRBV19 to TRBJ1-5, with 7 bases that match TRBD1. This CDR3 has 15 residues. Losses at the gene ends were 6 bases for V and 4 bases for J; bases not matched to a gene: 9. The germline CDR1 and CDR2 sequences are LNHDA and SQIVND (reference sequence). CDR3 region: CASSVGTDLNQPQHF. CDR3 in DNA: TGTGCCAGTAGCGTCGGGACAGATCTTAATCAGCCCCAGCATTTT.

This clone was seen only a few times. The chain has TRBV30 and TRBJ2-4; a possible D gene is TRBD1 (6 bases). Per the germline V gene, CDR1 is GTSNPN and CDR2 is SVGIG (reference sequence). The CDR3 is 15 amino acids. V shed 2 bases and J shed 6 bases, with 17 bases lying between them. CDR3 DNA sequence: TGTGCCTGGAGTTCCCCGGGACAAAGGGGAAACATTCAGTACTTC. The encoded protein is CAWSSPGQRGNIQYF.

This clone was counted a few times. J is TRBJ2-1 and V is TRBV5-1; D may be TRBD1 or TRBD2 (6 bases each). V was cut by 3 bases and J by 8 bases, with 9 bases left in between. The CDR3 spans 12 residues. Per germline, CDR1 SGHRS and CDR2 YFSETQ. This CDR3 is CASSWGAHEQFF. In DNA form, the CDR3 reads TGCGCCAGCAGCTGGGGGGCCCATGAGCAGTTCTTC.

The CDR3 DNA follows: TGCAGCGCTAACTGGGGGAGGGGGACTGAAGCTTTCTTT. This sequence encodes CSANWGRGTEAFF. V is TRBV29-1 and J is TRBJ1-1; TRBD1 is a possible D gene (6 bases). CDR1 and CDR2 (germline): SQVTM, ANQGSEA. This CDR3 is 13 amino acids long. V dropped 7 bases and J dropped 5 bases, with 17 bases sitting between them. The full variable domain, completed using reference TRBV29-1 and TRBJ1-1, is SAVISQKPSRDICQRGTSLTIQCQVDSQVTMMFWYRQQPGQSLTLIATANQGSEATYESGFVIDKFPISRPNLTFSTLTVSNMSPEDSSIYLCSANWGRGTEAFFGQGTRLTVV.

The rearrangement uses TRBV18 and TRBJ2-5; D is perhaps TRBD2 (5 bases). The V gene's germline CDR1 is KGHSH and CDR2 LQKENI. This CDR3 has 16 residues. V shed 5 bases and J shed 4 bases, with 20 bases lying between them. The CDR3 is CASSGKRTVAGETQYF. In DNA form, the CDR3 reads TGTGCCAGCTCAGGGAAAAGGACTGTCGCGGGAGAGACCCAGTACTTC.